This T cell receptor (beta chain) emerged from a study of blood T cell repertoires in COVID-19. Overall study: Both acute and convalescent COVID-19 samples were obtained from the United States, Italy and Spain. Nucleic acid was either cDNA or gDNA, and it came from T cells, B-cell-depleted T cells, or PBMCs.

In the source study's methods: Estimates of nucleated cell counts were drawn from the amplification of reference gene primers. Repertoires were generated with immunoSEQ multiplex PCR, while TCRdb's copy carries only in-frame clones and drops some. V, J and clone size were drawn from that table, and D and trimming were deduced from the DNA. The table records about 240,000 clones, 82% of them present only once. The clonotype comes from a woman aged 70-85 years with acute or convalescent COVID-19. Sequencing used peripheral blood.

The CDR3, as DNA: TGCGCCAGCAGCTCTGGGACTAGCGGGGGCACAGATACGCAGTATTTT. It encodes CASSSGTSGGTDTQYF. The rearrangement uses TRBV5-1 and TRBJ2-3, with TRBD2 identical over 13 bases. Looked up from germline, CDR1 is SGHRS and CDR2 is YFSETQ. Trimming took 3 bases from V and 1 from J; bases not matched to a gene: 2. CDR3 length: 16 residues.